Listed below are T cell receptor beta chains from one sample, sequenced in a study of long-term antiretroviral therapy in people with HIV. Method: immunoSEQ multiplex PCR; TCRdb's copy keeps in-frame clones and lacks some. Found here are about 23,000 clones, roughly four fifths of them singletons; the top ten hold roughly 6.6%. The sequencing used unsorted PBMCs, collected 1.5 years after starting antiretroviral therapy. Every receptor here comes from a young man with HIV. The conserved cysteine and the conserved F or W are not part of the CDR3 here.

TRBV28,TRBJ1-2,ASSLPTGAWNYGYT
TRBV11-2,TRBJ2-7,ASSLVAGPSSEQY
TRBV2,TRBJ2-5,ASSDGLAGGQETQY
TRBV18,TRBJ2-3,ASSLHRDTTLDTQY
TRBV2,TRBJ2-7,ASPIWENSYEQY
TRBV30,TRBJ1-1,AWMGQPNTEAF
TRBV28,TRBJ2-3,ASSYTSGRAPGSQY
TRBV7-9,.,ASSIRDRGYEQY
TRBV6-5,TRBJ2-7,ASSLRTQGAYEQY
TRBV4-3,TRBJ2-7,ASSQKIGTYEQY
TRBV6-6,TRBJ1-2,ASSAAGDGYT
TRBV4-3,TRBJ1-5,ASSQDRGLGQPQH
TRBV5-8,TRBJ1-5,ASSSGTGARGNQPQH
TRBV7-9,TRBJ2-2,ASSPASFGELF
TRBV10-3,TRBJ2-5,AISEYRAQETQY
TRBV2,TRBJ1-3,ASRGDSQGASGNTIY
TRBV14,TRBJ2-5,ASSQDRAGKLKETQY
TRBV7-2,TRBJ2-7,ASSLFGRGSYEQY
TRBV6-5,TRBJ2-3,ASKVAGGMTDTQY
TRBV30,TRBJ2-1,AWRSTMSSYNEQF
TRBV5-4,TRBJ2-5,ASSLAGPWETQY
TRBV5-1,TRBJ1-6,ASSNRDSGLYNSPLH
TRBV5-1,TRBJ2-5,ASSLRGLQGQETQY
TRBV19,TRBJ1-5,ASSMDQGPQPQH
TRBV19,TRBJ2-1,ASTTSGGLFNEQF
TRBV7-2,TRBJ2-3,ASSLPSGNVDTQY
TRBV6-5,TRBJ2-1,ASSYAPGPYNEQF
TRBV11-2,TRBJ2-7,ASSLLELIGQGAREQY
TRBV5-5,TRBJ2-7,ASSFGTGRDEQY
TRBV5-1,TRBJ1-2,ASSLGTDNYGYT
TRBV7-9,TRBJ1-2,ASSGPGGSGYT
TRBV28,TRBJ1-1,ASKGRDTEAF
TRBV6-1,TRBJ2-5,ASSETGGQETQY
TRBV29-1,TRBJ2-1,SITRDTSSYNEQF
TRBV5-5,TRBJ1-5,ASSPSTPGLGQPQH
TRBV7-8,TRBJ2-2,ASSLRGPGELF
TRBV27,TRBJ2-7,ASSLLQGSNEQY
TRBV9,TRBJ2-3,ASSTEAGRITDTQY
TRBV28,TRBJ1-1,ASTSGHPNTEAF
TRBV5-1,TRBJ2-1,ASSFTSGGADNEQF
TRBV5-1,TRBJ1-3,ASSVPGQGLE
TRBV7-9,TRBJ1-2,ASSLLGQPLSYGYT